The rows below give T cell receptor beta chains drawn from one sample of a study of T cell responses to AZD1222 COVID-19 vaccine. Generated by immunoSEQ multiplex PCR, the TCRdb table keeps only in-frame clones and is missing some. The sample lists roughly 260,000 clones, more than 80% occurring once. The sample was peripheral blood, taken on day 0 of AZD1222 vaccination. These receptors were taken from an adult in good health. Both conserved end residues are part of each CDR3. The D gene is left open where the match is weak. Only some rows state a clone size, as once, few, many or a class for expanded clones.

j_call: TRBJ2-7
clone_size: -
v_call: TRBV28
d_call: -
cdr3_aa: CASSLWVGEQYF
cdr3_nt: TGTGCCAGCAGTTTATGGGTGGGGGAGCAGTACTTC

j_call: TRBJ1-2
clone_size: -
v_call: TRBV4-2
d_call: TRBD1
cdr3_aa: CASRDRGRHYGYTF
cdr3_nt: TGTGCCAGCCGGGACAGGGGGCGACACTATGGCTACACCTTC

j_call: TRBJ2-1
clone_size: -
v_call: TRBV2
d_call: -
cdr3_aa: CASSEAWRLGPPWNEQFF
cdr3_nt: TGTGCCAGCAGTGAAGCTTGGAGGCTTGGTCCTCCGTGGAATGAGCAGTTCTTC

j_call: TRBJ2-3
clone_size: -
v_call: TRBV3-1/TRBV3-2
d_call: TRBD2
cdr3_aa: CASSPLGGGHSDTQYF
cdr3_nt: TGTGCCAGCAGCCCCTTGGGCGGGGGGCATTCAGATACGCAGTATTTT

j_call: TRBJ1-2
clone_size: -
v_call: TRBV7-8
d_call: -
cdr3_aa: CASSSTTGPSYGYTF
cdr3_nt: TGTGCCAGCAGCTCCACGACAGGCCCAAGCTATGGCTACACCTTC

j_call: TRBJ2-7
clone_size: few
v_call: TRBV19
d_call: -
cdr3_aa: CASSIDGETYEQYF
cdr3_nt: TGTGCCAGTAGTATAGACGGGGAAACCTACGAGCAGTACTTC

j_call: TRBJ1-1
clone_size: -
v_call: TRBV28
d_call: -
cdr3_aa: CASSLLTTEAFF
cdr3_nt: TGTGCCAGCAGTTTATTAACCACTGAAGCTTTCTTT

j_call: TRBJ2-2
clone_size: -
v_call: TRBV25-1
d_call: TRBD1
cdr3_aa: CASSAPRQGARNTGELFF
cdr3_nt: TGTGCCAGCAGTGCACCGCGGCAGGGGGCCAGGAACACCGGGGAGCTGTTTTTT

j_call: TRBJ2-3
clone_size: -
v_call: TRBV29-1
d_call: -
cdr3_aa: CSVPGAGGDTQYF
cdr3_nt: TGCAGCGTCCCTGGAGCGGGCGGGGATACGCAGTATTTT

j_call: TRBJ2-1
clone_size: -
v_call: TRBV5-4
d_call: TRBD2
cdr3_aa: CASSSRRGGNEQFF
cdr3_nt: TGTGCCAGCAGCTCCCGGCGGGGGGGCAATGAGCAGTTCTTC

j_call: TRBJ2-3
clone_size: -
v_call: TRBV19
d_call: TRBD2
cdr3_aa: CASSMGRETDTQYF
cdr3_nt: TGTGCCAGTAGTATGGGGAGGGAGACAGATACGCAGTATTTT

j_call: TRBJ2-5
clone_size: -
v_call: TRBV28
d_call: -
cdr3_aa: CASSLGRLETQYF
cdr3_nt: TGTGCCAGCAGTTTAGGGCGCCTGGAGACCCAGTACTTC

j_call: TRBJ2-1
clone_size: -
v_call: TRBV6-5
d_call: TRBD2
cdr3_aa: CASTRTSGIYNEQFF
cdr3_nt: TGTGCCAGCACTCGGACTAGCGGGATTTACAATGAGCAGTTCTTC

j_call: TRBJ2-7
clone_size: -
v_call: TRBV4-3
d_call: -
cdr3_aa: CASSPMGGRSYEQYF
cdr3_nt: TGCGCCAGCAGCCCCATGGGGGGGCGCTCCTACGAGCAGTACTTC

j_call: TRBJ1-1
clone_size: -
v_call: TRBV3-1/TRBV3-2
d_call: -
cdr3_aa: CASSQAAGAEAFF
cdr3_nt: TGTGCCAGCAGCCAAGCGGCAGGGGCTGAAGCTTTCTTT

j_call: TRBJ1-1
clone_size: -
v_call: TRBV28
d_call: -
cdr3_aa: CASRPRAPLKAFF
cdr3_nt: TGTGCCAGCAGACCAAGGGCTCCCCTGAAAGCTTTCTTT

j_call: TRBJ2-7
clone_size: -
v_call: TRBV28
d_call: -
cdr3_aa: CASRTVSYEQYF
cdr3_nt: TGTGCCAGTCGGACAGTATCCTACGAGCAGTACTTC

j_call: TRBJ2-6
clone_size: -
v_call: TRBV28
d_call: -
cdr3_aa: CASREDLLSGANVLTF
cdr3_nt: TGTGCCAGCAGGGAGGACCTACTCTCTGGGGCCAACGTCCTGACTTTC

j_call: TRBJ1-1
clone_size: -
v_call: TRBV10-3
d_call: -
cdr3_aa: CATQDRSQSRRTEAFF
cdr3_nt: TGTGCCACCCAAGACCGTTCCCAATCCCGGCGCACTGAAGCTTTCTTT

j_call: TRBJ1-2
clone_size: -
v_call: TRBV18
d_call: TRBD1
cdr3_aa: CASSPRQGDYPGYTF
cdr3_nt: TGTGCCAGCTCACCAAGACAGGGGGATTACCCGGGCTACACCTTC

j_call: TRBJ2-1
clone_size: once
v_call: TRBV2
d_call: -
cdr3_aa: CASGQFYNEQFF
cdr3_nt: TGTGCCAGCGGACAGTTTTACAATGAGCAGTTCTTC

j_call: TRBJ1-2
clone_size: -
v_call: TRBV19
d_call: -
cdr3_aa: CASSIGRGGNYGYTF
cdr3_nt: TGTGCCAGTAGTATTGGACGCGGCGGGAACTATGGCTACACCTTC

j_call: TRBJ2-7
clone_size: -
v_call: TRBV15
d_call: -
cdr3_aa: CATSREISRTGAYEQYF
cdr3_nt: TGTGCCACCAGCAGAGAAATTAGTCGGACGGGGGCCTACGAGCAGTACTTC

j_call: TRBJ2-1
clone_size: -
v_call: TRBV18
d_call: TRBD2
cdr3_aa: CASSFYGGGRSYNEQFF
cdr3_nt: TGTGCCAGCTCGTTTTACGGGGGGGGCCGCTCCTACAATGAGCAGTTCTTC

j_call: TRBJ1-1
clone_size: -
v_call: TRBV5-4
d_call: -
cdr3_aa: CASSLGVPAAHTEAFF
cdr3_nt: TGTGCCAGCAGCTTGGGGGTCCCAGCGGCCCACACTGAAGCTTTCTTT

j_call: TRBJ2-1
clone_size: -
v_call: TRBV14
d_call: TRBD2
cdr3_aa: CASSLTSGTLEKQFF
cdr3_nt: TGTGCCAGCAGCCTGACTAGCGGGACCCTGGAGAAGCAGTTCTTC

j_call: TRBJ1-5
clone_size: -
v_call: TRBV10-3
d_call: TRBD1
cdr3_aa: CATGTGEGQPQHF
cdr3_nt: TGTGCCACCGGGACAGGGGAAGGTCAGCCCCAGCATTTT

j_call: TRBJ2-7
clone_size: -
v_call: TRBV27
d_call: TRBD1
cdr3_aa: CASSLGQGARYEQYF
cdr3_nt: TGTGCCAGCAGTCTGGGACAGGGGGCCCGGTACGAGCAGTACTTC

j_call: TRBJ1-6
clone_size: -
v_call: TRBV19
d_call: -
cdr3_aa: CASSMRSGRNSPLHF
cdr3_nt: TGTGCCAGTAGTATGAGGAGCGGAAGGAATTCACCCCTCCACTTT

j_call: TRBJ1-2
clone_size: -
v_call: TRBV10-3
d_call: -
cdr3_aa: CAISDVQGLGYTF
cdr3_nt: TGTGCCATCAGCGATGTACAGGGTCTTGGCTACACCTTC

j_call: TRBJ1-2
clone_size: -
v_call: TRBV3-1/TRBV3-2
d_call: -
cdr3_aa: CASSQEPGGYTF
cdr3_nt: TGTGCCAGCAGCCAAGAACCTGGTGGCTACACCTTC

j_call: TRBJ2-5
clone_size: -
v_call: TRBV5-4
d_call: -
cdr3_aa: CASTRRVGQQETQYF
cdr3_nt: TGTGCCAGCACCCGGCGGGTAGGACAGCAAGAGACCCAGTACTTC

j_call: TRBJ2-3
clone_size: -
v_call: TRBV7-8
d_call: TRBD2
cdr3_aa: CASSFPPASGRALTDTQYF
cdr3_nt: TGTGCCAGCAGTTTCCCCCCAGCTAGCGGGAGGGCCCTCACAGATACGCAGTATTTT

j_call: TRBJ1-2
clone_size: -
v_call: TRBV4-2
d_call: -
cdr3_aa: CASSQGSGGPNYGYTF
cdr3_nt: TGTGCCAGCAGCCAAGGGTCCGGGGGGCCTAACTATGGCTACACCTTC

j_call: TRBJ2-2
clone_size: -
v_call: TRBV5-1
d_call: -
cdr3_aa: CASSLGTDSNTGELFF
cdr3_nt: TGCGCCAGCAGCTTGGGGACCGACAGTAACACCGGGGAGCTGTTTTTT

j_call: TRBJ1-2
clone_size: few
v_call: TRBV11-2
d_call: TRBD1
cdr3_aa: CASSKDRDIQGYTF
cdr3_nt: TGTGCCAGCAGCAAGGACAGGGATATTCAAGGCTACACCTTC

j_call: TRBJ1-5
clone_size: -
v_call: TRBV7-3
d_call: -
cdr3_aa: CASSLISQVNSNQPQHF
cdr3_nt: TGTGCCAGCAGCTTAATCAGCCAGGTAAACAGCAATCAGCCCCAGCATTTT

j_call: TRBJ2-1
clone_size: once
v_call: TRBV10-2
d_call: TRBD2
cdr3_aa: CASSAGVGREGQGEQFF
cdr3_nt: TGCGCCAGCAGTGCTGGGGTGGGGCGGGAGGGCCAGGGTGAGCAGTTCTTC

j_call: TRBJ2-7
clone_size: -
v_call: TRBV13
d_call: -
cdr3_aa: CASSPSSGVIYEQYF
cdr3_nt: TGTGCCAGCAGCCCGAGCTCGGGGGTAATCTACGAGCAGTACTTC

j_call: TRBJ1-1
clone_size: -
v_call: TRBV5-1
d_call: -
cdr3_aa: CASSLLGAGQANTEAFF
cdr3_nt: TGCGCCAGCAGCTTGTTGGGAGCAGGGCAGGCGAACACTGAAGCTTTCTTT

j_call: TRBJ2-7
clone_size: -
v_call: TRBV10-2
d_call: -
cdr3_aa: CASSGAVYEQYF
cdr3_nt: TGCGCCAGCAGTGGGGCGGTCTACGAGCAGTACTTC

j_call: TRBJ1-3
clone_size: -
v_call: TRBV5-6
d_call: -
cdr3_aa: CASSGWTALGNTIYF
cdr3_nt: TGTGCCAGCAGCGGTTGGACAGCGCTTGGAAACACCATATATTTT